A selection of T cell receptor beta chains follows, all from one sample in a study of shared clonotypes between healthy human individuals. Sequenced by immunoSEQ multiplex PCR; TCRdb stores in-frame clones only, minus some. The sample has around 1,100,000 clones, 60% to 80% seen once. The sequencing sample was made of memory CD4+ T cells from PBMCs. Source of these receptors: a man in his late teens or twenties in good health. Some clones in this sample may be carry-over from other donors' samples. The CDR3 runs from the conserved cysteine through the conserved F or W. Fields, in order: V gene, clone size, D gene, J gene, CDR3 protein, CDR3 DNA. A D gene is named only where the DNA matches it firmly. Where a row states a size, it is once, few, many or the class of an expanded clone; other rows omit it.

TRBV27	.	.	TRBJ2-7	CASRPRPGDHEQYF	TGTGCCAGCAGGCCCCGACCTGGAGACCACGAGCAGTACTTC
TRBV10-1	.	.	TRBJ1-4	CASSSGAATNEKLFF	TGCGCCAGCAGTTCGGGAGCAGCAACTAATGAAAAACTGTTTTTT
TRBV5-1	.	TRBD2	TRBJ2-1	CASSLGSSGSMNEQFF	TGCGCCAGCAGCTTGGGGTCTAGCGGGAGTATGAATGAGCAGTTCTTC
TRBV27	.	.	TRBJ1-1	CASSQKSAAGMNTEAFF	TGTGCCAGCAGCCAAAAATCCGCGGCAGGGATGAACACTGAAGCTTTCTTT
TRBV5-1	.	TRBD1	TRBJ1-2	CASSPGQGMSGYTF	TGCGCCAGCAGCCCCGGACAGGGGATGAGTGGCTACACCTTC
TRBV6-1	.	.	TRBJ1-4	CASRPDRHNEKLFF	TGTGCCAGCAGACCCGACAGGCACAATGAAAAACTGTTTTTT
TRBV14	.	TRBD1	TRBJ1-5	CASSQGQGQPQHF	TGTGCCAGCAGCCAAGGACAGGGTCAGCCCCAGCATTTT
TRBV28	few	TRBD2	TRBJ2-7	CASRSTGLAGEQYF	TGTGCCAGCAGATCTACGGGACTAGCGGGGGAGCAGTACTTC
TRBV5-1	few	.	TRBJ1-1	CASSLTEGNTEAFF	TGCGCCAGCAGCTTGACAGAGGGGAACACTGAAGCTTTCTTT
TRBV14	.	.	TRBJ1-5	CASSQALNQPQHF	TGTGCCAGCAGCCAAGCCCTGAATCAGCCCCAGCATTTT
TRBV28	.	TRBD1	TRBJ2-7	CASSPPGQGRYEQYF	TGTGCCAGCAGTCCGCCCGGACAGGGGAGGTACGAGCAGTACTTC
TRBV29-1	few	.	TRBJ1-1	CSVSRGQNTEAFF	TGCAGCGTGTCCCGCGGGCAGAACACTGAAGCTTTCTTT
TRBV19	.	.	TRBJ2-7	CASSIGVREHEQYF	TGTGCCAGTAGTATAGGGGTACGGGAGCACGAGCAGTACTTC
TRBV5-1	.	TRBD2	TRBJ2-7	CASSFESGRAGYEQYF	TGCGCCAGCAGCTTCGAAAGCGGGAGGGCCGGATACGAGCAGTACTTC
TRBV6-6	.	.	TRBJ1-2	CASTEAGINNYGYTF	TGTGCCAGCACCGAAGCCGGGATAAACAACTATGGCTACACCTTC
TRBV5-6	.	.	TRBJ1-3	CASSLARSSGNTIYF	TGTGCCAGCAGCTTGGCCAGAAGCTCTGGAAACACCATATATTTT
TRBV18	.	.	TRBJ1-1	CASSDGNRREAFF	TGTGCCAGCTCAGATGGGAACAGGAGGGAAGCTTTCTTT
TRBV7-8	.	.	TRBJ2-2	CASSSHGGTGELFF	TGTGCCAGCAGCTCCCACGGAGGTACCGGGGAGCTGTTTTTT
TRBV14	.	TRBD2	TRBJ2-7	CASSQDITSGSPDGPYEQYF	TGTGCCAGCAGCCAAGATATAACTAGCGGGAGTCCCGACGGACCCTACGAGCAGTACTTC
TRBV5-5	.	.	TRBJ2-7	CASSLEGVYEQYF	TGTGCCAGCAGCTTGGAGGGGGTATACGAGCAGTACTTC
TRBV28	.	.	TRBJ2-7	CASSPSNWSYEQYF	TGTGCCAGCTCCCCGAGCAACTGGTCCTACGAGCAGTACTTC
TRBV5-4	.	TRBD1	TRBJ2-3	CASSSRDSSSTDTQYF	TGTGCCAGCAGCTCCCGGGACAGCTCCTCCACAGATACGCAGTATTTT
TRBV29-1	.	TRBD1	TRBJ1-2	CSVRQGPYGYTF	TGCAGCGTTCGACAGGGGCCCTATGGCTACACCTTC
TRBV11-2	.	.	TRBJ1-4	CASSLDRVGGEKLFF	TGTGCCAGCAGCTTAGATCGGGTGGGGGGTGAAAAACTGTTTTTT
TRBV7-2	few	.	TRBJ2-7	CASSDLGYEQYF	TGTGCCAGCAGCGACCTAGGGTACGAGCAGTACTTC
TRBV7-3	.	.	TRBJ1-1	CASSPQQGNTEAFF	TGTGCCAGCAGCCCCCAACAGGGGAACACTGAAGCTTTCTTT
TRBV2	.	TRBD2	TRBJ2-7	CASSTRTSAIYEQYF	TGTGCCAGCAGCACTCGGACTAGCGCCATCTACGAGCAGTACTTC
TRBV6-1	.	.	TRBJ2-2	CASSEMVGGYGELFF	TGTGCCAGCAGTGAGATGGTAGGAGGGTACGGGGAGCTGTTTTTT
TRBV6-1	.	TRBD2	TRBJ2-1	CASSAPRSSGRQFF	TGTGCCAGCAGCGCACCACGCTCTAGCGGGCGGCAGTTCTTC
TRBV19	few	.	TRBJ1-1	CASSILRNTEAFF	TGTGCCAGTAGTATCCTCAGGAACACTGAAGCTTTCTTT
TRBV7-2	.	TRBD1	TRBJ1-2	CASSLIQGAFSYGYTF	TGTGCCAGCAGCTTAATCCAGGGGGCGTTTAGCTATGGCTACACCTTC
TRBV4-1	.	.	TRBJ2-6	CASSPSGRSSGANVLTF	TGCGCCAGCAGCCCCTCCGGACGTAGCTCTGGGGCCAACGTCCTGACTTTC
TRBV19	.	.	TRBJ1-1	CASSMDSAAFF	TGTGCCAGTAGTATGGACAGTGCGGCTTTCTTT
TRBV7-2	.	TRBD2	TRBJ2-1	CASSLGLAKNEQFF	TGTGCCAGCAGCCTGGGACTAGCGAAAAATGAGCAGTTCTTC
TRBV6-5	few	TRBD1	TRBJ1-2	CASSSIPGTGAGGYTF	TGTGCCAGCAGTTCCATCCCCGGGACAGGGGCGGGAGGCTACACCTTC
TRBV14	.	TRBD1	TRBJ2-7	CASSFGTALRGEQYF	TGTGCCAGCAGCTTCGGGACAGCCCTTCGGGGAGAGCAGTACTTC
TRBV5-1	.	.	TRBJ2-1	CASSLVSSSYNEQFF	TGCGCCAGCAGCTTGGTATCGAGCTCCTACAATGAGCAGTTCTTC
TRBV5-1	.	.	TRBJ2-3	CASSLSGTDTQYF	TGCGCCAGCAGCTTGTCAGGCACAGATACGCAGTATTTT
TRBV5-1	.	TRBD2	TRBJ2-3	CASSLGTSGITDTQYF	TGCGCCAGCAGCTTGGGTACTAGCGGGATCACAGATACGCAGTATTTT
TRBV7-2	.	.	TRBJ2-1	CASSLVYHDEQFF	TGTGCCAGCAGCTTAGTATATCATGATGAGCAGTTCTTC
TRBV18	.	TRBD1	TRBJ1-2	CASSLYRGPGYGYTF	TGTGCCAGCTCACTATACAGGGGGCCGGGCTATGGCTACACCTTC
TRBV28	.	TRBD1	TRBJ1-4	CASSLTGDEKLFF	TGTGCCAGCAGTTTGACAGGGGATGAAAAACTGTTTTTT
TRBV15	.	.	TRBJ1-1	CATSRERRANTEAFF	TGTGCCACCAGCAGAGAACGGAGGGCGAACACTGAAGCTTTCTTT
TRBV5-8	.	TRBD1	TRBJ1-2	CASSALGTGAGFGYTF	TGTGCCAGCAGCGCACTTGGAACAGGGGCGGGTTTCGGCTACACCTTC
TRBV19	few	.	TRBJ2-7	CASKGIGGYEQYF	TGTGCCAGTAAGGGTATTGGGGGCTACGAGCAGTACTTC
TRBV5-1	.	TRBD2	TRBJ2-3	CASSPGAGSLKDTQYF	TGCGCCAGCAGCCCTGGAGCGGGATCCCTCAAGGATACGCAGTATTTT
TRBV5-1	.	.	TRBJ1-1	CASSLAVNMNTEAFF	TGCGCCAGCAGCTTGGCGGTCAACATGAACACTGAAGCTTTCTTT
TRBV30	.	.	TRBJ2-2	CAWSFGGPTGELFF	TGTGCCTGGAGTTTTGGAGGGCCCACCGGGGAGCTGTTTTTT
TRBV28	once	.	TRBJ1-1	CASSLSVNTEAFF	TGTGCCAGCAGTTTATCTGTGAACACTGAAGCTTTCTTT
TRBV19	.	TRBD1	TRBJ2-1	CARMVPTGGYNEQFF	TGTGCCAGGATGGTACCGACAGGGGGCTACAATGAGCAGTTCTTC
TRBV4-1	.	.	TRBJ2-3	CASSQEGGPADTQYF	TGCGCCAGCAGCCAAGAGGGGGGGCCGGCAGATACGCAGTATTTT
TRBV5-6	.	.	TRBJ1-3	CASSLGSSGNTIYF	TGTGCCAGCAGCCTAGGGAGCTCTGGAAACACCATATATTTT
TRBV28	few	.	TRBJ1-2	CASSFQGGYGYTF	TGTGCCAGCAGTTTCCAGGGAGGGTATGGCTACACCTTC
TRBV9	.	.	TRBJ2-3	CASSALELTAGTDTQYF	TGTGCCAGCAGCGCCCTTGAACTAACAGCCGGCACAGATACGCAGTATTTT